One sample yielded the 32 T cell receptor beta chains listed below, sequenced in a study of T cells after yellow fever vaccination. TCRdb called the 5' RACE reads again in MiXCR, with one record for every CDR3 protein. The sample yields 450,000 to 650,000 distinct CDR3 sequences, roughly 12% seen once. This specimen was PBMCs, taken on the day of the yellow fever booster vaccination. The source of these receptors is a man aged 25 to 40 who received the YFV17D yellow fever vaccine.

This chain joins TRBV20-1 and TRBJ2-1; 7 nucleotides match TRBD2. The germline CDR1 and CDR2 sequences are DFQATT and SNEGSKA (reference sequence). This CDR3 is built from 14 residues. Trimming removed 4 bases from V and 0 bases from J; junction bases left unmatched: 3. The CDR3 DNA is TGCAGTGCTATCCGCGGGAGCTCCTACAATGAGCAGTTCTTC. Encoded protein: CSAIRGSSYNEQFF.

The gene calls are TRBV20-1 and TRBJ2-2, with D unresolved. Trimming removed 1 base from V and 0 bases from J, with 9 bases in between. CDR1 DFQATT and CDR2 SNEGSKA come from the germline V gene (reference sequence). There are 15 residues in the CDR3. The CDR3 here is CSARAQGPNTGELFF. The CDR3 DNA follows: TGCAGTGCTAGAGCTCAAGGACCGAACACCGGGGAGCTGTTTTTT.

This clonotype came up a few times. The CDR3 DNA sequence: TGTGCCAGCAGCTTATGGCTACGGTTCTACACAGATACGCAGTATTTT. Translated: CASSLWLRFYTDTQYF. The rearrangement links TRBV7-2 to TRBJ2-3, with D uncertain. Germline V gene sequence: CDR1 SGHTA, CDR2 FQGNSA. CDR3 length: 16 residues. The V end was cut by 2 bases, the J end by 2 bases, with 14 bases between.

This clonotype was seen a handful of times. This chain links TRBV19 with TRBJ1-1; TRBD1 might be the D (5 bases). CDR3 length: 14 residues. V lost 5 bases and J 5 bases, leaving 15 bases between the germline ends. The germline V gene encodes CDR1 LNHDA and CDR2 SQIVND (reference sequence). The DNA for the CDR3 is TGTGCCAGTAGTGCTTCAAGGGGTTTGACTGAAGCTTTCTTT. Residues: CASSASRGLTEAFF.

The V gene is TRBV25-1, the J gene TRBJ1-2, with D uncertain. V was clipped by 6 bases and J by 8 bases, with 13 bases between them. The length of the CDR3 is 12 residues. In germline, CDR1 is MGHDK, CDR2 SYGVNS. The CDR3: CASSPTAGGYTF. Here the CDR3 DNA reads TGTGCCAGCAGCCCAACAGCTGGAGGCTACACCTTC.

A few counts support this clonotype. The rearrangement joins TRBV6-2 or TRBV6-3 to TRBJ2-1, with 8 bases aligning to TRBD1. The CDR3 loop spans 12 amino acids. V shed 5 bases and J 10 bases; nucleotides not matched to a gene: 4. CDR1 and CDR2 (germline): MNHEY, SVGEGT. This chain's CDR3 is CASSKDRVEQFF. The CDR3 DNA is TGTGCCAGCAGTAAGGACAGGGTGGAGCAGTTCTTC.

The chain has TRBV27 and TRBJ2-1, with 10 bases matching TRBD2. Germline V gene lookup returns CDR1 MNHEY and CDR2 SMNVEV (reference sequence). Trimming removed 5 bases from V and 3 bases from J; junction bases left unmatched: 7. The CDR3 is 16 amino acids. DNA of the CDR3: TGTGCCAGCAGTAGTCCTAGCGGGAGCCTCTACAATGAGCAGTTCTTC. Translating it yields CASSSPSGSLYNEQFF.

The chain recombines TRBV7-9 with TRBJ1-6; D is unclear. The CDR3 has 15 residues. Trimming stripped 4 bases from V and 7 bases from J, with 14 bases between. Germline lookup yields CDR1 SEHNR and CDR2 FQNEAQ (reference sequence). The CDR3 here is CASSSSRAANSPLHF. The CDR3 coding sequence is TGTGCCAGCAGCTCGAGCCGGGCCGCCAATTCACCCCTCCACTTT.

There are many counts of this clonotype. CDR3: CASSFGTLEQYF. CDR3 bases: TGTGCCAGCAGTTTTGGGACTCTCGAGCAGTACTTC. This chain connects TRBV12-3 or TRBV12-4 to TRBJ2-7; a weak D match, TRBD2 (6 bases). The length of the CDR3 is 12 residues. V was pared by 3 bases and J by 6 bases, with 9 bases between.

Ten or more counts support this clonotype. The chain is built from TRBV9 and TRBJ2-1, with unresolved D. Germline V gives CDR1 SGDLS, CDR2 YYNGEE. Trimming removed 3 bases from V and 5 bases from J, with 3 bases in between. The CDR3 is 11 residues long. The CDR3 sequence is CASSEDNEQFF. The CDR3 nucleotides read TGTGCCAGCAGCGAGGACAATGAGCAGTTCTTC.

The CDR3 bases are TGTGCCTGGACTGAGGACTCTGGAAACACCATATATTTT. Translation gives CAWTEDSGNTIYF. The V and J genes are TRBV30 and TRBJ1-3; unclear D gene. The V gene lost 4 bases and the J gene lost 0 bases, with 7 bases spanning the gap. Germline values: CDR1 GTSNPN, CDR2 SVGIG (reference sequence). The CDR3 covers 13 residues.

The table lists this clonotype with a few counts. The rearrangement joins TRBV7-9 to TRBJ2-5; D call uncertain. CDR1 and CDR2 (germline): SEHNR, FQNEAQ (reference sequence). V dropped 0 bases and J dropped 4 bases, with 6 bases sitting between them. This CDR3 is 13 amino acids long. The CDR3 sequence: CASSLADGETQYF. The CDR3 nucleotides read TGTGCCAGCAGCTTAGCGGATGGAGAGACCCAGTACTTC. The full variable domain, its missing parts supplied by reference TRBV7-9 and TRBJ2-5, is DTGVSQNPRHKITKRGQNVTFRCDPISEHNRLYWYRQTLGQGPEFLTYFQNEAQLEKSRLLSDRFSAERPKGSFSTLEIQRTEQGDSAMYLCASSLADGETQYFGPGTRLLVL.

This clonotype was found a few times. The CDR3 DNA is TGCAGTGCTAGAGACGGGAGGGAAACAGATACGCAGTATTTT. Translating gives CSARDGRETDTQYF. The chain has TRBV20-1 and TRBJ2-3; 8 bases line up with TRBD2. The ends lost 0 bases at V and 3 bases at J; junction bases unmatched: 2. The CDR3 is made up of 14 amino acids. Germline V CDR1 and CDR2: DFQATT, SNEGSKA (reference sequence).

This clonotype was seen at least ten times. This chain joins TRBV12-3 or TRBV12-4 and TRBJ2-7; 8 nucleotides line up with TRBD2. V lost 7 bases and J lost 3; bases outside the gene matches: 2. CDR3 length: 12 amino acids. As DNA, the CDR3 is TGTGCCAGCACCCGGGGGGGCTACGAGCAGTACTTC. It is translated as CASTRGGYEQYF.

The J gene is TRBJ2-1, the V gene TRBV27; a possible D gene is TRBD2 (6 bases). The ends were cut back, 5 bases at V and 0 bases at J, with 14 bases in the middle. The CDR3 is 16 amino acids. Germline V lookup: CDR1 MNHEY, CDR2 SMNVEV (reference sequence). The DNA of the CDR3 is TGTGCCAGCAGTGCAGAGCGGGCAAGCTCCTACAATGAGCAGTTCTTC. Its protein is CASSAERASSYNEQFF.

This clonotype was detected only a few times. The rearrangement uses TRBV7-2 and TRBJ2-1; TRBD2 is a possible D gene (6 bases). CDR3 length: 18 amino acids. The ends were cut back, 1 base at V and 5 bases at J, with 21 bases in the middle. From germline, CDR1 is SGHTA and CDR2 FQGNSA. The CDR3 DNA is TGTGCCAGCAGCTTAGGGCCCAGCGGGTCGAACAACAACAATGAGCAGTTCTTC. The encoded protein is CASSLGPSGSNNNNEQFF.

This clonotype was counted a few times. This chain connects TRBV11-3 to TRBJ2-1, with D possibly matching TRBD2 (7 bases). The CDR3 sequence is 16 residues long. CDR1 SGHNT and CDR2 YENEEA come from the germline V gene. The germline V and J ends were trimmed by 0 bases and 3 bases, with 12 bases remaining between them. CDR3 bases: TGTGCCAGCAGCTTAGATCAGCGGGACAACTACAATGAGCAGTTCTTC. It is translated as CASSLDQRDNYNEQFF.

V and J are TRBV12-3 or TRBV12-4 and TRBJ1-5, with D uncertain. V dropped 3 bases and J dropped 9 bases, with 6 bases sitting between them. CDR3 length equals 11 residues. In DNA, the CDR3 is TGTGCCAGCAGTTTTCGGGGGCCCCAGCATTTT. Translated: CASSFRGPQHF.

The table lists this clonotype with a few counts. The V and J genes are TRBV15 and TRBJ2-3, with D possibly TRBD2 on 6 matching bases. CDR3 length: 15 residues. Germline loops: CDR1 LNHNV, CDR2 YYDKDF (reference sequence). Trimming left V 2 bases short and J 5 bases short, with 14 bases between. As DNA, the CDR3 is TGTGCCACCAGCAGACCCATTGGGGGAGGAGATACGCAGTATTTT. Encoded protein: CATSRPIGGGDTQYF.

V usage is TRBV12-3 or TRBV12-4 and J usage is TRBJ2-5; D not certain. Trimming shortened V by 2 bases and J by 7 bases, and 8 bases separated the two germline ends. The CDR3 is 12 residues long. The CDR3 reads CASSLHLGTQYF. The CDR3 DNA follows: TGTGCCAGCAGTTTACACCTTGGGACCCAGTACTTC.

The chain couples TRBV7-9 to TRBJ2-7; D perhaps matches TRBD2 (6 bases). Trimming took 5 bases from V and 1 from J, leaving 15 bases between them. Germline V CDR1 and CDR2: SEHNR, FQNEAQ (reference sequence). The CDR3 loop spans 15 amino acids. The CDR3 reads CASSLKKSGSYEQYF. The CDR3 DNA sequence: TGTGCCAGCAGCCTTAAAAAGAGCGGGTCCTACGAGCAGTACTTC.

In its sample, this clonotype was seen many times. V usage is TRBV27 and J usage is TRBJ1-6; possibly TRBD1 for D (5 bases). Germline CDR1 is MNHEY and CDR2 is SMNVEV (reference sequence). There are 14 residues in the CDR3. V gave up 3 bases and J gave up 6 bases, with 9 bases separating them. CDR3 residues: CASSFGAANSPLHF. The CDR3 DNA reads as TGTGCCAGCAGTTTTGGGGCAGCTAATTCACCCCTCCACTTT.

In nucleotides, the CDR3 is TGCAGTGCTAGAGATCCTTTTTCGAGGGAGCAGTTCTTC. Its protein is CSARDPFSREQFF. This chain joins TRBV20-1 and TRBJ2-1, with D uncertain. The V gene's germline CDR1 is DFQATT and CDR2 SNEGSKA (reference sequence). The CDR3 runs 13 residues. V lost 0 bases to trimming and J lost 10 bases, with 13 bases between them.

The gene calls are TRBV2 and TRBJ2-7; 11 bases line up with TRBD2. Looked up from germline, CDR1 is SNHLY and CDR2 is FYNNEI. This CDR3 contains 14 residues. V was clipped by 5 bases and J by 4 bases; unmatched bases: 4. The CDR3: CASSRLAGLYEQYF. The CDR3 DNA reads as TGTGCCAGCAGTAGACTAGCGGGACTATACGAGCAGTACTTC.

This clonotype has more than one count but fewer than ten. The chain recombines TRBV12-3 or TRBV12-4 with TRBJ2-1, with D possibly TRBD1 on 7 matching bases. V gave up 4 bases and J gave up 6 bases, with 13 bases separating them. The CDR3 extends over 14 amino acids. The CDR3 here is CASSSGGWSNEQFF. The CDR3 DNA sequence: TGTGCCAGCAGTTCAGGGGGGTGGTCCAATGAGCAGTTCTTC.

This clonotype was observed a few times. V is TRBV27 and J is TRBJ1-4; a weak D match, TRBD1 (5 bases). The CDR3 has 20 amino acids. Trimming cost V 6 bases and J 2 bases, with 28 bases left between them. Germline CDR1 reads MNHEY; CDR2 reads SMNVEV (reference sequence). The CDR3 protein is CASSLPGRVAIRTTNEKLFF. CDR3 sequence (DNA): TGTGCCAGCAGCCTACCAGGCAGGGTGGCAATCAGGACGACTAATGAAAAACTGTTTTTT.

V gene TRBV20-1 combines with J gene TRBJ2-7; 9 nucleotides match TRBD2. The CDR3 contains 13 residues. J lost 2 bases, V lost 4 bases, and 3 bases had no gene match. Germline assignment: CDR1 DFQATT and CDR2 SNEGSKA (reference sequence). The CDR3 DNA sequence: TGCAGTGCTATGACTAGCGGTCCCTACGAGCAGTACTTC. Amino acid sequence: CSAMTSGPYEQYF.

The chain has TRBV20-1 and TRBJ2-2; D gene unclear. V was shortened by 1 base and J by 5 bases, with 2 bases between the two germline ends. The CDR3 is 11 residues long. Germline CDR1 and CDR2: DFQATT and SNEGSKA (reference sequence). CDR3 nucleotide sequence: TGCAGTGCTAGAGCGACCGGGGAGCTGTTTTTT. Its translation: CSARATGELFF.

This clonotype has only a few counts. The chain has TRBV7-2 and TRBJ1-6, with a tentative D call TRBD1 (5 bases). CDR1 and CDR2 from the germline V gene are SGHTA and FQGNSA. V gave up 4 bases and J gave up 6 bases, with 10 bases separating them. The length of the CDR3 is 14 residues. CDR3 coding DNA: TGTGCCAGCAGCTCGGGACGGGGTAATTCACCCCTCCACTTT. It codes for CASSSGRGNSPLHF.

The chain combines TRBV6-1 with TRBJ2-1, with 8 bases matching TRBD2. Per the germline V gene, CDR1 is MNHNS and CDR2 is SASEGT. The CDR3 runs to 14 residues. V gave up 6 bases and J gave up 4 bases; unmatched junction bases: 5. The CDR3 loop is CASRQTSVYNEQFF. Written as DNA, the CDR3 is TGTGCCAGCAGGCAGACTAGCGTTTACAATGAGCAGTTCTTC.

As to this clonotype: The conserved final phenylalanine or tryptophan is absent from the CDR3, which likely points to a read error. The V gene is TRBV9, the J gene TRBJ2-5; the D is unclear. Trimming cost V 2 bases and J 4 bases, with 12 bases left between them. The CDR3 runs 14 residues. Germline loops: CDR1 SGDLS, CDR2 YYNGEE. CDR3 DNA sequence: TGTGCCAGCAGCGTGAGTCCCCTCCCAGAGACCCAGTACTCC. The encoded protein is CASSVSPLPETQYS.

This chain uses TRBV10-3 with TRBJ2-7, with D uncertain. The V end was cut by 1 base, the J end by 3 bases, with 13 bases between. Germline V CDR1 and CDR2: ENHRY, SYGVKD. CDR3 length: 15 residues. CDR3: CAISEFDSAYYEQYF. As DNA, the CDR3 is TGTGCCATCAGTGAGTTCGATTCGGCCTACTACGAGCAGTACTTC.